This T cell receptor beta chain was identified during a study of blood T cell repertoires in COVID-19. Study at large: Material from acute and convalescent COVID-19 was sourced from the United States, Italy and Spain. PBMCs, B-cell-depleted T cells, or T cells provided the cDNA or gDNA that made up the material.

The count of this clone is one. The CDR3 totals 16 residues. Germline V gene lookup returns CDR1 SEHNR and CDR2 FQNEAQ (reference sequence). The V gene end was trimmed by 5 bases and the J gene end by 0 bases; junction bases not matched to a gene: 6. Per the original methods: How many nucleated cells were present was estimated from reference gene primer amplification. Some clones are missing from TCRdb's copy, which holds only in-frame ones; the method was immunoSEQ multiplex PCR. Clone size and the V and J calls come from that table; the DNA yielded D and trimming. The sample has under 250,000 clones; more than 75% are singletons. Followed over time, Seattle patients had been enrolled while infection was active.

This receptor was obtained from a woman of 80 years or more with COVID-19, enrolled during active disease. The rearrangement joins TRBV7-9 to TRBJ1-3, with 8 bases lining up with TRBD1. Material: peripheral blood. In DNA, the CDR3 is TGTGCCAGCAGCCCACAGGGGGTTCCCTCTGGAAACACCATATATTTT. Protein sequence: CASSPQGVPSGNTIYF.